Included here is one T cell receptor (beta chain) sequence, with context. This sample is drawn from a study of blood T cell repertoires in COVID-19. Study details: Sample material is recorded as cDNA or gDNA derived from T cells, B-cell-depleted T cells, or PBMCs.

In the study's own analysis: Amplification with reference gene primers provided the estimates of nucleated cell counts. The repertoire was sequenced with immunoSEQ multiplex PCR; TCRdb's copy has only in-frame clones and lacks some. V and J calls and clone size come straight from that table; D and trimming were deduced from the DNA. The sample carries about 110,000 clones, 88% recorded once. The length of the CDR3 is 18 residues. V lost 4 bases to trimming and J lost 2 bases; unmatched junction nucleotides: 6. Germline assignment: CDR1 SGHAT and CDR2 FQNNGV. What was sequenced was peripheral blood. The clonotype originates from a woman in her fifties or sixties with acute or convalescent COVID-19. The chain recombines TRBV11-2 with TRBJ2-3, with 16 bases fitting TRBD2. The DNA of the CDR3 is TGTGCCAGCAGCTCTCCGGGACTAGCGGGGGGGAACACAGATACGCAGTATTTT. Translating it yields CASSSPGLAGGNTDTQYF.